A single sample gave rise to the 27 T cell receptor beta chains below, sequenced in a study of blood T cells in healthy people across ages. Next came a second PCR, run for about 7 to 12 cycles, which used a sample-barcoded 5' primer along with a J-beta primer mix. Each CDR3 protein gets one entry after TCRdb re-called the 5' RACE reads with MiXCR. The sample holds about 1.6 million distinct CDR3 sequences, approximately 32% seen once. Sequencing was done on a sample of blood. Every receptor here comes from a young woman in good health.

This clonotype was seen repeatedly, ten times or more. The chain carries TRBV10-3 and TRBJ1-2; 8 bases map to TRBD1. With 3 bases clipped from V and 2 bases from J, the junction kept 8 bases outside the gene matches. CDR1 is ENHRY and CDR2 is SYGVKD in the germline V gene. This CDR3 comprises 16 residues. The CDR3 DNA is TGTGCCATCAGTGACCTGTTGGACAGGGCAAACTATGGCTACACCTTC. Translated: CAISDLLDRANYGYTF.

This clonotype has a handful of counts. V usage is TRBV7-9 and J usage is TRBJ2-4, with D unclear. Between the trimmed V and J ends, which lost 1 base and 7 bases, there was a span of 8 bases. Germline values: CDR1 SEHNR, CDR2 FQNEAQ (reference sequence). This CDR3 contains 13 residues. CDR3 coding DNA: TGTGCCAGCAGCTTAGATGGTGATAACATTCAGTACTTC. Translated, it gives CASSLDGDNIQYF. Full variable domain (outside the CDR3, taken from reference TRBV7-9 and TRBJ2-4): DTGVSQNPRHKITKRGQNVTFRCDPISEHNRLYWYRQTLGQGPEFLTYFQNEAQLEKSRLLSDRFSAERPKGSFSTLEIQRTEQGDSAMYLCASSLDGDNIQYFGAGTRLSVL.

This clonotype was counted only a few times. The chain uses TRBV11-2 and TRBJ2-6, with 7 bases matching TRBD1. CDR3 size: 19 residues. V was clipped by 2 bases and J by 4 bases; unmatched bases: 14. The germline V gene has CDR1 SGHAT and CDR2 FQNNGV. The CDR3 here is CASSLFTARGPGGANVLTF. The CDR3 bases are TGTGCCAGCAGCTTATTTACGGCAAGGGGGCCGGGGGGGGCCAACGTCCTGACTTTC.

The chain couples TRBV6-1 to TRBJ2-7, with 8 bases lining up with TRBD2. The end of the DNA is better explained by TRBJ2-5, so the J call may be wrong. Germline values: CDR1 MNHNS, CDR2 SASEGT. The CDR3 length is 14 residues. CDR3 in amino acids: CASSPFAGGETQYF. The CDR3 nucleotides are TGTGCCAGCAGCCCGTTCGCGGGAGGAGAGACCCAGTACTTC.

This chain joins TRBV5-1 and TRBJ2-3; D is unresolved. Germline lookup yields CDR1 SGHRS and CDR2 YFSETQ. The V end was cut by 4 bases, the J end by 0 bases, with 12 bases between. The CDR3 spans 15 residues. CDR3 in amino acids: CASSDGPDSTDTQYF. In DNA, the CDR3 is TGCGCCAGCAGCGATGGACCAGATAGCACAGATACGCAGTATTTT.

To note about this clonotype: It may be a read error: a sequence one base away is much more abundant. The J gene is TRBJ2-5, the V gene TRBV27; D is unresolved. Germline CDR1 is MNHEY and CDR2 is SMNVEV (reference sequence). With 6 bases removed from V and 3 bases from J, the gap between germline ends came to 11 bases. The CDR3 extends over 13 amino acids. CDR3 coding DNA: TGTGCCAGCAGCCCCGCCAACGAAGAGACCCAGTACTTC. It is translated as CASSPANEETQYF.

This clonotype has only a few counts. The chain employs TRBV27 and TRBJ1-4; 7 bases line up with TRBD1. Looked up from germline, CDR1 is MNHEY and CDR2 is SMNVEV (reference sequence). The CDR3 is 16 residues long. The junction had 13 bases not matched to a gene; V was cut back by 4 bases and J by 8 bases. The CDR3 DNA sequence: TGTGCCAGCAGTTCCTCTCGGGGGGCAGGGGGAGAAAAACTGTTTTTT. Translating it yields CASSSSRGAGGEKLFF.

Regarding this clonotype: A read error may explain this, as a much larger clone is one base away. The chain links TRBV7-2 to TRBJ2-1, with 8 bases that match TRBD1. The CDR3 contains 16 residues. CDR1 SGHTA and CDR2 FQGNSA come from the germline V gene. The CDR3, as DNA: TGTGCCGGCAGTCCATCGCAGGGGGCCGGCTACAATGAGCAGTTCTTC. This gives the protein CAGSPSQGAGYNEQFF.

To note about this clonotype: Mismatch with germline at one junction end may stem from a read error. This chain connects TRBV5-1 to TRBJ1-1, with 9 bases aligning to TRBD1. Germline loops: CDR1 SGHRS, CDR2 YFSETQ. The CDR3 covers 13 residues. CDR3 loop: CASSLGTGLKAFF. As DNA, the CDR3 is TGCGCCAGTAGCTTGGGGACAGGGTTGAAAGCTTTCTTT.

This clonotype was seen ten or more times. The CDR3 DNA follows: TGCGCCAGCAGCTCCTCGACTCCTCCTGGGGGTGAGCAGTTCTTC. As protein: CASSSSTPPGGEQFF. This rearrangement joins TRBV5-1 to TRBJ2-1, with D perhaps given as TRBD1 or TRBD2 (5 bases each). CDR3 length equals 15 residues. Germline V gene lookup returns CDR1 SGHRS and CDR2 YFSETQ. V lost 3 bases to trimming and J lost 9 bases, with 19 bases between them.

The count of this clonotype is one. CDR3 loop: CASSWDRHQETQYF. The CDR3 DNA follows: TGCGCCAGCAGCTGGGACAGGCACCAAGAGACCCAGTACTTC. This chain connects TRBV5-1 to TRBJ2-5; the match to TRBD1 covers 8 bases. CDR1 and CDR2 (germline): SGHRS, YFSETQ. Unmatched junction bases numbered 1, after V lost 3 bases and J lost 0 bases. The CDR3 is 14 residues long.

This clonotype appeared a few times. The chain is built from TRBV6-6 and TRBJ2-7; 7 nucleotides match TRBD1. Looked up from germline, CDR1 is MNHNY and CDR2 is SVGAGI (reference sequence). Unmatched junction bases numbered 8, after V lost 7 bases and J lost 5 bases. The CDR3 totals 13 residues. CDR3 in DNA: TGTGCCAGCAAACCGACAGGGCAGAACGAGCAGTACTTC. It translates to CASKPTGQNEQYF.

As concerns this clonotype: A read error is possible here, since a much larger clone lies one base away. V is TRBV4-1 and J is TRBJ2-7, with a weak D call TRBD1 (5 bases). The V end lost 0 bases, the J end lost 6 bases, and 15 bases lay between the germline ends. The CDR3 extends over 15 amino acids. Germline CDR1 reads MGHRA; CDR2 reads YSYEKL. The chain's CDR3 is CASSQDPTATCEQYF. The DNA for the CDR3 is TGCGCCAGCAGCCAAGATCCGACAGCTACCTGCGAGCAGTACTTC.

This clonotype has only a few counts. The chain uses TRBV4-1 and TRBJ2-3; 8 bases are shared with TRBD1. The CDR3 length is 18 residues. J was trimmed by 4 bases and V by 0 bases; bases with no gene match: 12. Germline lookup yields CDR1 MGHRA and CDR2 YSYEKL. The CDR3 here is CASSQERGTGGSADTQYF. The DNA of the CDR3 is TGCGCCAGCAGCCAAGAGAGGGGAACAGGGGGTAGCGCAGATACGCAGTATTTT.

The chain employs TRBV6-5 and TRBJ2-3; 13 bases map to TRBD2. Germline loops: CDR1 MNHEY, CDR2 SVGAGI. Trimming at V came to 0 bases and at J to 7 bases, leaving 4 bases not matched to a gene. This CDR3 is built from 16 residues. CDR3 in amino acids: CASSYSRTSGRNTQYF. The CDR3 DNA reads TGTGCCAGCAGTTACTCAAGGACTAGCGGGAGAAATACGCAGTATTTT.

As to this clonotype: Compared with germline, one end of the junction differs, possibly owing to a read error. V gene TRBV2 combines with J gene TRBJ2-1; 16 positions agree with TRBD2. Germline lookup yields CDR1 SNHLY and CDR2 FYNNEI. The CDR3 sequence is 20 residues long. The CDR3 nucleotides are TGTGCCAGCAGTGAAGAGAGAGGGACTAGCGGGAGGGGTATCTACAATGAGCGGTTCTTC. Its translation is CASSEERGTSGRGIYNERFF. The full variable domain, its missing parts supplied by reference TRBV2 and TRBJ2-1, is EPEVTQTPSHQVTQMGQEVILRCVPISNHLYFYWYRQILGQKVEFLVSFYNNEISEKSEIFDDQFSVERPDGSNFTLKIRSTKLEDSAMYFCASSEERGTSGRGIYNERFFGPGTRLTVL.

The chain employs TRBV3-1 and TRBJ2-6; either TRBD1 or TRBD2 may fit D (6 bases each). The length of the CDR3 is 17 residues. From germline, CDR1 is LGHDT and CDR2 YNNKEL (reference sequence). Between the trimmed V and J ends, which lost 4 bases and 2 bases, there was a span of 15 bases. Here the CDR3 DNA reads TGTGCCAGCAGCCCCCCCCTGGGGGGCGCTGGGGCCAACGTCCTGACTTTC. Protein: CASSPPLGGAGANVLTF.

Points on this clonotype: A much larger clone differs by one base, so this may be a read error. CDR3 sequence: CSARDMLAATYGQYF. The CDR3 DNA follows: TGCAGTGCTAGAGATATGCTAGCGGCGACCTACGGGCAGTACTTC. V usage is TRBV20-1 and J usage is TRBJ2-4; 7 bases are a match to TRBD2. CDR1 and CDR2 from the germline V gene are DFQATT and SNEGSKA (reference sequence). The CDR3 contains 15 residues. V lost 0 bases, J lost 13 bases, and 15 bases stayed unmatched.

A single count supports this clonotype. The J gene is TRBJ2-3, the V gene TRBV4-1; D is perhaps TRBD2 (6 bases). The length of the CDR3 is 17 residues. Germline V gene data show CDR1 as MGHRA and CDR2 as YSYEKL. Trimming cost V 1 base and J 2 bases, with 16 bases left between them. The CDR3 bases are TGCGCCAGCAGCCAAGTCGGGCGGACTAAAGACACAGATACGCAGTATTTT. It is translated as CASSQVGRTKDTDTQYF.

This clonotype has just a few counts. CDR3 sequence: CSARDIGGGYYEQYF. The CDR3 DNA is TGCAGTGCTAGAGATATCGGCGGGGGGTATTACGAGCAGTACTTC. This chain links TRBV20-1 with TRBJ2-4; 8 bases agree with TRBD2. The J call may be in error: the DNA end matches TRBJ2-7 better. The CDR3 is made up of 15 amino acids. Germline-derived CDR1 and CDR2 are DFQATT and SNEGSKA (reference sequence).

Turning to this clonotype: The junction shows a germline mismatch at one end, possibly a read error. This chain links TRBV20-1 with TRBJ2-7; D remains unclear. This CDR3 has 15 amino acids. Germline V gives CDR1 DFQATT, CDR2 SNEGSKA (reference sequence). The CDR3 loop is CRARSPVGVGYEQYF. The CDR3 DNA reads TGCAGAGCTAGGTCCCCGGTTGGTGTGGGGTACGAGCAGTACTTC.

The CDR3 DNA reads as TGTGCCACCAGTGATACCAGGGGTCAGCCCCAGCATTTT. The encoded protein is CATSDTRGQPQHF. The V gene is TRBV24-1, the J gene TRBJ1-5; weak D call: TRBD1 (6 bases). V dropped 3 bases and J dropped 6 bases, with 8 bases sitting between them. CDR1 KGHDR and CDR2 SFDVKD come from the germline V gene. The CDR3 totals 13 residues.

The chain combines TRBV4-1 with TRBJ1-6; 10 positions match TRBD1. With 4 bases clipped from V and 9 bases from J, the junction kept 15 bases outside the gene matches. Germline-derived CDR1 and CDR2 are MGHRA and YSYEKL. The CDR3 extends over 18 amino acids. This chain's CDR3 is CASSPRTGGNDPISPLHF. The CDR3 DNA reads TGCGCCAGCAGCCCTAGGACAGGGGGTAACGATCCCATTTCACCCCTCCACTTT.

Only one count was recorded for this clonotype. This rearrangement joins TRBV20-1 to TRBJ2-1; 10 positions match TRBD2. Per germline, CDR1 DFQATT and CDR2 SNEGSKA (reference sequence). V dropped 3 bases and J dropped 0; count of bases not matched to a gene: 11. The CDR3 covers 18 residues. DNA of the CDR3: TGCAGTGCTAGGCCCCTAGCGGGAGTCCTGAGCTCCTACAATGAGCAGTTCTTC. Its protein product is CSARPLAGVLSSYNEQFF.

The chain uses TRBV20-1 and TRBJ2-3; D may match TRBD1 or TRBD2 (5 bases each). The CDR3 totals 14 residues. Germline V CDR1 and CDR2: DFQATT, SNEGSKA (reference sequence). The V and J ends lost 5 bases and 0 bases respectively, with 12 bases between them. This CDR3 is CSAEGERSTDTQYF. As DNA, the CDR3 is TGCAGTGCTGAAGGGGAGCGGAGCACAGATACGCAGTATTTT.

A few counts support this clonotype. This chain's CDR3 is CSAGGTGGLGGNQPQHF. The CDR3 DNA sequence: TGCAGTGCCGGCGGGACAGGGGGTTTAGGTGGAAATCAGCCCCAGCATTTT. The V gene is TRBV20-1, the J gene TRBJ1-5; TRBD1 matches 11 bases. V was clipped by 6 bases and J by 4 bases; unmatched bases: 14. CDR1 and CDR2 from the germline V gene are DFQATT and SNEGSKA (reference sequence). CDR3 length: 17 residues.

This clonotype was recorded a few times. CDR3 amino acids: CASSPGGRTTGEQYF. CDR3 nucleotides: TGTGCCAGCAGCCCAGGCGGGAGGACGACCGGGGAGCAGTACTTC. The chain carries TRBV27 and TRBJ2-7; TRBD2 aligns across 8 bases. Germline V lookup: CDR1 MNHEY, CDR2 SMNVEV (reference sequence). The CDR3 spans 15 residues. The V and J ends lost 6 bases and 7 bases, in that order; junction bases with no gene match: 14.